A single sample is the source of the 21 T cell receptor beta chains below, sequenced in a study of blood T cell repertoires in COVID-19. Assay used: immunoSEQ multiplex PCR; TCRdb lists only in-frame clones, some missing. Of roughly 140,000 clones in the sample, 81% were seen once. Sequences were obtained from peripheral blood. The receptors were sampled from a human donor with acute or convalescent COVID-19. The donor label of this sample is uncertain.

The chain uses TRBV4-1 and TRBJ1-2; TRBD1 matches 8 bases. This CDR3 is built from 18 residues. CDR1 and CDR2 from the germline V gene are MGHRA and YSYEKL. J gave up 7 bases and V 1 base, and 17 bases lay outside the gene matches. CDR3 nucleotide sequence: TGCGCCAGCAGCCAAGGGGGCTATCTGGCAGGGGGCGTCTTTGGCTACACCTTC. Translation gives CASSQGGYLAGGVFGYTF.

The CDR3 loop is CAWGYGGEKLFF. CDR3 in DNA: TGTGCCTGGGGGTACGGGGGTGAAAAACTGTTTTTT. The rearrangement uses TRBV30 and TRBJ1-4; D perhaps matches TRBD1 (5 bases). Trimming took 5 bases from V and 7 from J, leaving 11 bases between them. Germline V CDR1 and CDR2: GTSNPN, SVGIG (reference sequence). The CDR3 extends over 12 amino acids.

V usage is TRBV27 and J usage is TRBJ1-5, with D perhaps TRBD1 (6 bases). Trimming pared 2 bases from V and 6 bases from J, leaving 17 bases between. The CDR3 extends over 16 amino acids. Germline CDR1 is MNHEY and CDR2 is SMNVEV (reference sequence). The CDR3, as DNA: TGTGCCAGCAGTTTAAGGGCCAGGGAAGGGGGTCAGCCCCAGCATTTT. Amino acid sequence: CASSLRAREGGQPQHF.

J is TRBJ1-3 and V is TRBV5-6; D is possibly TRBD1 (5 bases). The CDR3 is made up of 15 amino acids. CDR1 is SGHDT and CDR2 is YYEEEE in the germline V gene. Trimming removed 3 bases from V and 0 bases from J, with 10 bases in between. CDR3 DNA: TGTGCCAGCAGCTGGAGACAGCTCTCTGGAAACACCATATATTTT. Amino acids: CASSWRQLSGNTIYF.

The chain combines TRBV9 with TRBJ1-5, with 8 bases that match TRBD1. The CDR3 is made up of 15 amino acids. The ends lost 0 bases at V and 5 bases at J; junction bases unmatched: 4. Germline assignment: CDR1 SGDLS and CDR2 YYNGEE. The CDR3 protein is CASSVGQGADQPQHF. The CDR3 DNA is TGTGCCAGCAGCGTAGGTCAGGGGGCCGATCAGCCCCAGCATTTT. The complete variable domain, with remaining parts taken from reference TRBV9 and TRBJ1-5, reads DSGVTQTPKHLITATGQRVTLRCSPRSGDLSVYWYQQSLDQGLQFLIQYYNGEERAKGNILERFSAQQFPDLHSELNLSSLELGDSALYFCASSVGQGADQPQHFGDGTRLSIL.

This chain uses TRBV11-3 with TRBJ2-2; possibly TRBD1 for D (6 bases). The V gene's germline CDR1 is SGHNT and CDR2 YENEEA. CDR3 length: 13 residues. V was shortened by 3 bases and J by 7 bases, with 9 bases between the two germline ends. Here the CDR3 DNA reads TGTGCCAGCAGCTTGAGAGGGGGCGGGGAGCTGTTTTTT. Residues: CASSLRGGGELFF.

The chain is built from TRBV19 and TRBJ1-3; 7 nucleotides match TRBD1. Germline V CDR1 and CDR2: LNHDA, SQIVND (reference sequence). The CDR3 is made up of 15 amino acids. J was trimmed by 4 bases and V by 7 bases; bases with no gene match: 10. The CDR3 bases are TGTGCCAGTACTCCAGACAGGGCATCGGGAAACACCATATATTTT. It yields the protein CASTPDRASGNTIYF. Drawing the rest from reference TRBV19 and TRBJ1-3, the complete variable domain is DGGITQSPKYLFRKEGQNVTLSCEQNLNHDAMYWYRQDPGQGLRLIYYSQIVNDFQKGDIAEGYSVSREKKESFPLTVTSAQKNPTAFYLCASTPDRASGNTIYFGEGSWLTVV.

V and J are TRBV12-3 or TRBV12-4 and TRBJ1-1; possibly TRBD1 for D (5 bases). The CDR3 has 13 amino acids. Between the trimmed V and J ends, which lost 0 bases and 11 bases, there was a span of 13 bases. The CDR3 here is CASSLAWGDTAFF. CDR3 DNA sequence: TGTGCCAGCAGTTTAGCGTGGGGGGATACGGCTTTCTTT.

The chain carries TRBV5-1 and TRBJ2-1; D is perhaps TRBD2 (7 bases). With 0 bases removed from V and 5 bases from J, the gap between germline ends came to 15 bases. The CDR3 covers 16 residues. Germline V gene lookup returns CDR1 SGHRS and CDR2 YFSETQ. The CDR3 sequence: CASSLEGGGPNNEQFF. The CDR3 DNA follows: TGCGCCAGCAGCTTGGAAGGGGGGGGCCCTAACAATGAGCAGTTCTTC.

The chain couples TRBV5-4 to TRBJ2-7; 7 positions agree with TRBD2. The CDR3 is made up of 13 amino acids. The V gene's germline CDR1 is SGHNT and CDR2 YYREEE (reference sequence). Losses at the gene ends were 0 bases for V and 7 bases for J; bases not matched to a gene: 4. Written as DNA, the CDR3 is TGTGCCAGCAGCTTGGGGGGAGCGGGGGAGCAGTACTTC. Amino acid sequence: CASSLGGAGEQYF.

CDR3 region: CAWSSTGTNTEAFF. Written as DNA, the CDR3 is TGTGCCTGGAGTTCGACAGGGACGAACACTGAAGCTTTCTTT. This rearrangement joins TRBV30 to TRBJ1-1; 7 bases line up with TRBD1. The V gene end was trimmed by 2 bases and the J gene end by 1 base; junction bases not matched to a gene: 4. The CDR3 contains 14 residues. Germline V CDR1 and CDR2: GTSNPN, SVGIG (reference sequence).

CDR3 bases: TGCGCCAGCAGCTCAACGACAGATTCACCCCTCCACTTT. Amino acids: CASSSTTDSPLHF. The chain uses TRBV5-1 and TRBJ1-6; possible D gene TRBD1, 5 bases. Trimming shortened V by 3 bases and J by 8 bases, and 9 bases separated the two germline ends. The CDR3 length is 13 residues. Germline CDR1 is SGHRS and CDR2 is YFSETQ. The entire variable domain, with the rest obtained from reference TRBV5-1 and TRBJ1-6, is as follows: KAGVTQTPRYLIKTRGQQVTLSCSPISGHRSVSWYQQTPGQGLQFLFEYFSETQRNKGNFPGRFSGRQFSNSRSEMNVSTLELGDSALYLCASSSTTDSPLHFGNGTRLTVT.

The chain is built from TRBV19 and TRBJ2-7; TRBD1 is a possible D gene (5 bases). Germline lookup yields CDR1 LNHDA and CDR2 SQIVND (reference sequence). V lost 5 bases to trimming and J lost 2 bases, with 10 bases between them. CDR3 length: 13 amino acids. CDR3 residues: CASSPGITYEQYF. The CDR3 DNA reads TGTGCCAGTAGTCCAGGGATAACCTACGAGCAGTACTTC.

The chain is built from TRBV13 and TRBJ1-1; D is uncertain. CDR1 and CDR2 from the germline V gene are PRHDT and FYEKMQ (reference sequence). This CDR3 has 13 residues. Trimming pared 0 bases from V and 3 bases from J, leaving 5 bases between. The CDR3 DNA is TGTGCCAGCAGCTTAGGCGCGTACACTGAAGCTTTCTTT. Protein product: CASSLGAYTEAFF.

This clone was counted many times. This chain links TRBV19 with TRBJ1-6; TRBD1 is a possible D gene (5 bases). Germline V gene data show CDR1 as LNHDA and CDR2 as SQIVND (reference sequence). The CDR3 spans 13 residues. V was cut by 4 bases and J by 10 bases, with 11 bases left in between. The CDR3 here is CASSNPGQSPLHF. In nucleotides, the CDR3 is TGTGCCAGTAGTAACCCCGGACAATCACCCCTCCACTTT.

The genes are TRBV19 and TRBJ1-4, with D possibly matching TRBD1 (6 bases). The ends were cut back, 6 bases at V and 12 bases at J, with 11 bases in the middle. In germline, CDR1 is LNHDA, CDR2 SQIVND (reference sequence). The CDR3 consists of 11 residues. CDR3 sequence reads: CASSPGEELFF. DNA for the CDR3: TGTGCCAGTAGCCCAGGGGAAGAACTGTTTTTT.

This clone has only one observation. Other DNA sequences in this sample translate to the same CDR3. The chain carries TRBV27 and TRBJ1-2, with TRBD1 identical over 7 bases. Germline-derived CDR1 and CDR2 are MNHEY and SMNVEV (reference sequence). The CDR3 extends over 13 amino acids. J lost 7 bases, V lost 5 bases, and 7 bases had no gene match. For the CDR3, the DNA is TGTGCCAGCAGTCCCCGACAGGGCCGTGGCTACACCTTC. It yields the protein CASSPRQGRGYTF.

In its sample, this clone was seen a few times. V usage is TRBV6-2 or TRBV6-3 and J usage is TRBJ2-7; D is undetermined. V shed 0 bases and J shed 4 bases, with 13 bases lying between them. Germline values: CDR1 MNHEY, CDR2 SVGEGT. The CDR3 loop spans 15 amino acids. CDR3 in amino acids: CASSYSAPEFYEQYF. In nucleotides, the CDR3 is TGTGCCAGCAGTTACTCGGCACCGGAGTTTTACGAGCAGTACTTC.

This sequence joins TRBV12-5 and TRBJ2-3; the match to TRBD2 covers 13 bases. The CDR3 sequence is 16 residues long. Germline values: CDR1 LGHNT, CDR2 FRNRAP. With V trimmed by 6 bases and J by 4 bases, 7 bases remained unmatched. CDR3 loop: CASGRTSGGLADTQYF. The CDR3 DNA sequence: TGTGCTAGTGGCAGGACTAGCGGGGGTTTAGCAGATACGCAGTATTTT.

The rearrangement uses TRBV29-1 and TRBJ2-7; perhaps TRBD1 as D (5 bases). Per germline, CDR1 SQVTM and CDR2 ANQGSEA. The CDR3 has 14 amino acids. V gave up 3 bases and J gave up 1 base, with 13 bases separating them. This CDR3 reads CSVDGAVYSYEQYF. The DNA of the CDR3 is TGCAGCGTTGATGGGGCCGTTTATTCCTACGAGCAGTACTTC.

This chain connects TRBV10-3 to TRBJ2-7; 7 nucleotides line up with TRBD2. The CDR3 consists of 15 residues. CDR1 and CDR2 from the germline V gene are ENHRY and SYGVKD. J gave up 4 bases and V 0 bases, and 6 bases lay outside the gene matches. The CDR3: CAISESGGWRYEQYF. CDR3 DNA sequence: TGTGCCATCAGTGAGTCGGGGGGGTGGAGGTACGAGCAGTACTTC.